The rows below give T cell receptor beta chains drawn from one sample of a study of shared T cell receptors in the human thymus. Libraries were prepared by immunoSEQ multiplex PCR; TCRdb keeps only in-frame clonotypes and omits some of them. The sample shows about 540,000 clones, roughly 74% of them seen only once. These same data were also listed under a study on human thymus T cells.

The sample taken for sequencing was thymocytes. These receptors all stem from a boy younger than two with a congenital heart defect. The CDR3 runs from the conserved cysteine through the conserved F or W. Each record gives: clone size, J gene, V gene, D gene, CDR3 DNA, CDR3 protein. D genes are given only for firm matches. Only some rows state a clone size, as once, few, many or a class for expanded clones.

>-|TRBJ2-1|TRBV10-3|TRBD2
TGTGCCACCGGGACTAGCGGGAGTGGGGAGCAGTTCTTC
CATGTSGSGEQFF
>-|TRBJ2-7|TRBV11-3|TRBD2
TGTGCCAGCAGCTTAGGGGGCGGGAGGGCCCGCTACGAGCAGTACTTC
CASSLGGGRARYEQYF
>-|TRBJ2-7|TRBV5-3|TRBD1
TGTGCCAGAAGCATAAACCGGACAGGGCCCTACGAGCAGTACTTC
CARSINRTGPYEQYF
>-|TRBJ2-7|TRBV27|TRBD2
TGTGCCAGCAGTTTAGCGAGACCCCCGGGACTAGCGGGAGGCCCCTACGAGCAGTACTTC
CASSLARPPGLAGGPYEQYF
>-|TRBJ1-5|TRBV10-1|-
TGCGCCAGCAGACTCCCGGGACGGAGGGGCAATCAGCCCCAGCATTTT
CASRLPGRRGNQPQHF
>-|TRBJ2-3|TRBV27|-
TGTGCCAGCAGTATCTATCTAGCGAGAAAAAGCACAGATACGCAGTATTTT
CASSIYLARKSTDTQYF
>-|TRBJ1-1|TRBV6-1|TRBD1
TGTGCCAGCAGTGACCAAGGGACTACAGGGGGAAGGAGCACTGAAGCTTTCTTT
CASSDQGTTGGRSTEAFF
>-|TRBJ2-2|TRBV7-2|TRBD1
TGTGCCAGCAGCTTAGCGGACAGGGATATGGGGGAGCTGTTTTTT
CASSLADRDMGELFF
>-|TRBJ2-7|TRBV5-1|-
TGCGCCAGCCCGGAGGGAGGCGAGCAGTACTTC
CASPEGGEQYF
>-|TRBJ1-2|TRBV6-1|TRBD1
TGTGCCAGCAGGACAGGGGGCGATTTCTATGGCTACACCTTC
CASRTGGDFYGYTF
>-|TRBJ2-1|TRBV14|TRBD1
TGTGCCAGCAGCAAGGGGGCCGACTACAATGAGCAGTTCTTC
CASSKGADYNEQFF
>-|TRBJ1-3|TRBV9|-
TGTGCCAGCAGCCTCGGACAGAATGGAAACACCATATATTTT
CASSLGQNGNTIYF
>-|TRBJ2-2|TRBV11-2|-
TGTGCCAGCAGCGGGCGGGGCGGAGGTTTTCCGTCCGGGGAGCTGTTTTTT
CASSGRGGGFPSGELFF
>once|TRBJ2-1|TRBV7-2|-
TGTGCCAGCAGCTTAGATACCGGGAATGGTGAGCAGTTCTTC
CASSLDTGNGEQFF
>-|TRBJ1-3|TRBV29-1|TRBD1
TGCAGCGTGGAAGGACAGGGGGTGTCTGGAAACACCATATATTTT
CSVEGQGVSGNTIYF
>-|TRBJ2-3|TRBV21-1|-
TGTGCCAGCAGCAACCCCCTAGCCACAGATACGCAGTATTTT
CASSNPLATDTQYF
>-|TRBJ1-1|TRBV4-2|-
TGTGCCAGCAGCCAAGATTGGGGGCGGATTAACACTGAAGCTTTCTTT
CASSQDWGRINTEAFF
>-|TRBJ2-7|TRBV28|TRBD2
TGTGCCAGCAGGCCCCAAGCGGGAGGGCCCTCGGCCGAGCAGTACTTC
CASRPQAGGPSAEQYF
>-|TRBJ2-7|TRBV4-3|-
TGCGCCAGCAGCCAAGAAGGGGAAGAGGAATCCTACGAGCAGTACTTC
CASSQEGEEESYEQYF
>-|TRBJ2-7|TRBV14|TRBD1
TGTGCCAGCAGCCCAGGTAACAGGGGGCATAGGTTCGAGCAGTACTTC
CASSPGNRGHRFEQYF
>-|TRBJ1-2|TRBV7-2|TRBD1
TGTGCCAGCAGCCCTCGGGACAGGCCTTCAGGTGGCTACACCTTC
CASSPRDRPSGGYTF
>-|TRBJ1-1|TRBV5-1|-
TGCGCCAGCAGCAACCGACAGGAAGCTTTCTTT
CASSNRQEAFF
>few|TRBJ2-7|TRBV2|TRBD1
TGTGCCAGCAGTTACCGGGACAGGACCTACGAGCAGTACTTC
CASSYRDRTYEQYF
>-|TRBJ2-7|TRBV6-6|-
TGTGCCAGCATGAGCCTTAGCTCCTACGAGCAGTACTTC
CASMSLSSYEQYF
>few|TRBJ1-2|TRBV27|TRBD1
TGTGCCAGCAGTCGGACAGGGTCCGGCTATGGCTACACCTTC
CASSRTGSGYGYTF
>-|TRBJ2-3|TRBV4-2|TRBD2
TGTGCCAGCAGCCAAGTTGGACTAGCGGGAGTCTCCCCCCCAGATACGCAGTATTTT
CASSQVGLAGVSPPDTQYF
>once|TRBJ1-4|TRBV12-5|TRBD1
TGTGCTAGTGGTCCGGCGGGACAGGGCGCCATTCTTAATGAAAAACTGTTTTTT
CASGPAGQGAILNEKLFF
>-|TRBJ2-7|TRBV30|TRBD1
TGTGCCTGGAGCGGACAGGGGGCCGCAGGGGACGAGCAGTACTTC
CAWSGQGAAGDEQYF